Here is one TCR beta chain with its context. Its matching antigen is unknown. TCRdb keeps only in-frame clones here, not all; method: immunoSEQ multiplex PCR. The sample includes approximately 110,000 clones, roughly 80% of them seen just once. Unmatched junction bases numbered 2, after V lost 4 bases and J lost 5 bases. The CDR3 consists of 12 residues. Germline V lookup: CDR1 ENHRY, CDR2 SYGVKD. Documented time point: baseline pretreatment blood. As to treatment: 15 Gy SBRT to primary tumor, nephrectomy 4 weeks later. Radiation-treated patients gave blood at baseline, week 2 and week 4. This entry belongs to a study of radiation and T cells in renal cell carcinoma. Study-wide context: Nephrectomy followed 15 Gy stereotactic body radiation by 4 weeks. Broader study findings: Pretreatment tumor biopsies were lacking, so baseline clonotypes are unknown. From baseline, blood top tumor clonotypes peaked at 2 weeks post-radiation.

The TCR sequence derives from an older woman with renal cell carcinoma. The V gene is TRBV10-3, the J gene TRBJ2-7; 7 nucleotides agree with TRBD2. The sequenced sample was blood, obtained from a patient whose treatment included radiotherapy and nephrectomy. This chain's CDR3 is CAISAGGNEQYF. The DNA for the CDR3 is TGTGCCATCAGTGCGGGAGGAAACGAGCAGTACTTC.